This is a list of T cell receptor beta chains from one sample in a study of T cell repertoires in aging, cancer and after chemotherapy. A single record per CDR3 protein comes from TCRdb applying MiXCR to the multiplex PCR reads. This sample has about 4,800 distinct CDR3 sequences, with about 20% found just once. What was sequenced was blood. The receptors derive from a human donor in good health. The donor label of this sample is uncertain. Each CDR3 is given with its conserved first and last residue. D genes are given only for firm matches. Rows give clone size only sometimes, using once, few, many, or a class for an expanded clone.

CDR3 DNA: TGCGCCAGCAGCTTTAGCGGGGCCTACAATGAGCAGTTCTTC; CDR3 protein: CASSFSGAYNEQFF; V gene: TRBV5-1; D gene: TRBD2; J gene: TRBJ2-1; clone size: medium-sized
CDR3 DNA: TGTGCCAGCAGCTCCGGGCCCTGGGGCGGGGGGAATGAGCAGTTCTTC; CDR3 protein: CASSSGPWGGGNEQFF; V gene: TRBV7-9; D gene: TRBD2; J gene: TRBJ2-1; clone size: -
CDR3 DNA: TGTGCCAGAAGCTTCCGGACAGGGGTAGGCGAGCAGTACTTC; CDR3 protein: CARSFRTGVGEQYF; V gene: TRBV5-3; D gene: TRBD1; J gene: TRBJ2-7; clone size: -
CDR3 DNA: TGTGCCACCAGCAGAGATTACGGTCCCAAGGCCGGGGAGCTGTTTTTT; CDR3 protein: CATSRDYGPKAGELFF; V gene: TRBV15; D gene: -; J gene: TRBJ2-2; clone size: medium-sized
CDR3 DNA: TGCAGTGCTAGAAAATACGGCAGGGGAACAAAGAACACTGAAGCTTTCTTT; CDR3 protein: CSARKYGRGTKNTEAFF; V gene: TRBV20-1; D gene: -; J gene: TRBJ1-1; clone size: few
CDR3 DNA: TGCAGCGTTCGCCGGACCCAAGAGACCCAGTACTTC; CDR3 protein: CSVRRTQETQYF; V gene: TRBV29-1; D gene: -; J gene: TRBJ2-5; clone size: medium-sized
CDR3 DNA: TGTGCCAGCAGTGTTAGCGGGAGCACAGATACGCAGTATTTT; CDR3 protein: CASSVSGSTDTQYF; V gene: TRBV6-4; D gene: TRBD2; J gene: TRBJ2-3; clone size: medium-sized
CDR3 DNA: TGTGCCACCAGTGGGTCTAGCGAGGTCAGTGAGCAGTTCTTC; CDR3 protein: CATSGSSEVSEQFF; V gene: TRBV24-1; D gene: -; J gene: TRBJ2-1; clone size: medium-sized
CDR3 DNA: TGTGCCAGCAGCCCGAGCGGGAGGGGGTACGAGCAGTACTTC; CDR3 protein: CASSPSGRGYEQYF; V gene: TRBV5-6; D gene: TRBD2; J gene: TRBJ2-7; clone size: medium-sized
CDR3 DNA: TGTGCCAGCAGTGATTCAGGCAGAAACACCATATATTTT; CDR3 protein: CASSDSGRNTIYF; V gene: TRBV6-1; D gene: -; J gene: TRBJ1-3; clone size: medium-sized
CDR3 DNA: TGTGCCAGTAGTATTGGGGGGGCGGGACCATCTACGCAGTATTTT; CDR3 protein: CASSIGGAGPSTQYF; V gene: TRBV19; D gene: -; J gene: TRBJ2-3; clone size: medium-sized
CDR3 DNA: TGTGCCAGTAGTATGGCGGTAGCGGGGGGGCCAGAGACCCAGTACTTC; CDR3 protein: CASSMAVAGGPETQYF; V gene: TRBV19; D gene: TRBD2; J gene: TRBJ2-5; clone size: medium-sized
CDR3 DNA: TGTGCCAGCAGCAAGACAGGGCAGAGCAATCAGCCCCAGCATTTT; CDR3 protein: CASSKTGQSNQPQHF; V gene: TRBV6-5; D gene: TRBD1; J gene: TRBJ1-5; clone size: -
CDR3 DNA: TGTGCCACCAGTGATTACACAGATACGCAGTATTTT; CDR3 protein: CATSDYTDTQYF; V gene: TRBV24-1; D gene: -; J gene: TRBJ2-3; clone size: medium-sized
CDR3 DNA: TGCAGTGCTTTCCAAGGGCGGGGCACAGATACGCAGTATTTT; CDR3 protein: CSAFQGRGTDTQYF; V gene: TRBV20-1; D gene: -; J gene: TRBJ2-3; clone size: few
CDR3 DNA: TGTGCCAGCACGGGAACAGCGGGGGCCGCGAACACCGGGGAGCTGTTTTTT; CDR3 protein: CASTGTAGAANTGELFF; V gene: TRBV12-3/TRBV12-4; D gene: TRBD2; J gene: TRBJ2-2; clone size: medium-sized
CDR3 DNA: TGCGCCAGCAGCTTACGGACTAGCGGGGCCTTCACAGATACGCAGTATTTT; CDR3 protein: CASSLRTSGAFTDTQYF; V gene: TRBV5-1; D gene: TRBD2; J gene: TRBJ2-3; clone size: medium-sized
CDR3 DNA: TGTGCCACCAGCATTAACAGGGGCACCGGGGAGCTGTTTTTT; CDR3 protein: CATSINRGTGELFF; V gene: TRBV15; D gene: TRBD1; J gene: TRBJ2-2; clone size: once
CDR3 DNA: TGTGCCAGCTCACCAGATATACAGGTCCCTGGTGGCTACACCTTC; CDR3 protein: CASSPDIQVPGGYTF; V gene: TRBV18; D gene: -; J gene: TRBJ1-2; clone size: medium-sized
CDR3 DNA: TGTGCCAGCTCACCAGCGAGCACCGGGGAGCTGTTTTTT; CDR3 protein: CASSPASTGELFF; V gene: TRBV18; D gene: -; J gene: TRBJ2-2; clone size: medium-sized
CDR3 DNA: TGCAGCGTCCCGGATGCGAGCTCCTACGAGCAGTACTTC; CDR3 protein: CSVPDASSYEQYF; V gene: TRBV29-1; D gene: -; J gene: TRBJ2-7; clone size: medium-sized
CDR3 DNA: TGTGCCAGCAGTGCCGGGACTAGCGACACAGATACGCAGTATTTT; CDR3 protein: CASSAGTSDTDTQYF; V gene: TRBV6-2/TRBV6-3; D gene: TRBD2; J gene: TRBJ2-3; clone size: medium-sized